Each of the 5 T cell receptor beta chains below was sequenced from the same sample in a study of blood T cell repertoires in COVID-19 (TCRdb year 2020). Libraries were constructed by the immunoSEQ multiplex PCR assay. What TCRdb holds here is the immuneACCESS table cut down to in-frame rearrangements. Part of the clones is not present; checked against another copy, under half of the missing clones reflect an unresolved V gene, and the others are unexplained. Across this sample there are 9,000 to 10,000 clones, with around 78% seen only once. 30% to 40% of the sample lies in the top ten. Source material: peripheral blood. These TCRs come from a human donor in a cohort sampled during active COVID-19.

V gene TRBV19 combines with J gene TRBJ2-4, with D tentatively TRBD1 (6 bases). With 1 base removed from V and 5 bases from J, the gap between germline ends came to 9 bases. In germline, CDR1 is LNHDA, CDR2 SQIVND (reference sequence). The CDR3 covers 14 residues. The CDR3 region is CASSIADRENIQYF. The DNA for the CDR3 is TGTGCCAGTAGTATAGCGGACAGAGAAAACATTCAGTACTTC. Full variable domain (outside the CDR3, taken from reference TRBV19 and TRBJ2-4): DGGITQSPKYLFRKEGQNVTLSCEQNLNHDAMYWYRQDPGQGLRLIYYSQIVNDFQKGDIAEGYSVSREKKESFPLTVTSAQKNPTAFYLCASSIADRENIQYFGAGTRLSVL.

The chain recombines TRBV18 with TRBJ1-2; TRBD1 is a possible D gene (6 bases). V was trimmed by 0 bases and J by 4 bases, leaving 18 bases between them. This CDR3 comprises 17 residues. Germline CDR1 and CDR2: KGHSH and LQKENI. Here the CDR3 reads CASSPPTGITSSYGYTF. CDR3 nucleotide sequence: TGTGCCAGCTCACCACCTACAGGGATTACTTCTAGCTATGGCTACACCTTC.

Here the CDR3 reads CASSPWTDNQPQHF. DNA for the CDR3: TGTGCCAGCAGCCCCTGGACAGATAATCAGCCCCAGCATTTT. The chain links TRBV7-9 to TRBJ1-5, with a weak D call TRBD1 (6 bases). Germline V lookup: CDR1 SEHNR, CDR2 FQNEAQ (reference sequence). This CDR3 has 14 amino acids. V shed 5 bases and J shed 4 bases, with 12 bases lying between them.

The V and J genes are TRBV30 and TRBJ1-6, with a possible D match to TRBD1 (6 bases). The length of the CDR3 is 14 residues. V lost 5 bases, J lost 7 bases, and 15 bases lay in between. CDR1 is GTSNPN and CDR2 is SVGIG in the germline V gene (reference sequence). CDR3 bases: TGTGCCTGGGGCCAAGGACAGACGAATTCACCCCTCCACTTT. Translation: CAWGQGQTNSPLHF.

The chain employs TRBV23-1 and TRBJ1-2; D is possibly TRBD1 (5 bases). TRBV23-1 is classed as an ORF, of uncertain function. The CDR3 is 14 amino acids. Trimming removed 2 bases from V and 4 bases from J, with 11 bases in between. The CDR3 protein is CASSQLPRVYGYTF. CDR3 in DNA: TGCGCCAGCAGTCAACTCCCCAGGGTCTATGGCTACACCTTC.